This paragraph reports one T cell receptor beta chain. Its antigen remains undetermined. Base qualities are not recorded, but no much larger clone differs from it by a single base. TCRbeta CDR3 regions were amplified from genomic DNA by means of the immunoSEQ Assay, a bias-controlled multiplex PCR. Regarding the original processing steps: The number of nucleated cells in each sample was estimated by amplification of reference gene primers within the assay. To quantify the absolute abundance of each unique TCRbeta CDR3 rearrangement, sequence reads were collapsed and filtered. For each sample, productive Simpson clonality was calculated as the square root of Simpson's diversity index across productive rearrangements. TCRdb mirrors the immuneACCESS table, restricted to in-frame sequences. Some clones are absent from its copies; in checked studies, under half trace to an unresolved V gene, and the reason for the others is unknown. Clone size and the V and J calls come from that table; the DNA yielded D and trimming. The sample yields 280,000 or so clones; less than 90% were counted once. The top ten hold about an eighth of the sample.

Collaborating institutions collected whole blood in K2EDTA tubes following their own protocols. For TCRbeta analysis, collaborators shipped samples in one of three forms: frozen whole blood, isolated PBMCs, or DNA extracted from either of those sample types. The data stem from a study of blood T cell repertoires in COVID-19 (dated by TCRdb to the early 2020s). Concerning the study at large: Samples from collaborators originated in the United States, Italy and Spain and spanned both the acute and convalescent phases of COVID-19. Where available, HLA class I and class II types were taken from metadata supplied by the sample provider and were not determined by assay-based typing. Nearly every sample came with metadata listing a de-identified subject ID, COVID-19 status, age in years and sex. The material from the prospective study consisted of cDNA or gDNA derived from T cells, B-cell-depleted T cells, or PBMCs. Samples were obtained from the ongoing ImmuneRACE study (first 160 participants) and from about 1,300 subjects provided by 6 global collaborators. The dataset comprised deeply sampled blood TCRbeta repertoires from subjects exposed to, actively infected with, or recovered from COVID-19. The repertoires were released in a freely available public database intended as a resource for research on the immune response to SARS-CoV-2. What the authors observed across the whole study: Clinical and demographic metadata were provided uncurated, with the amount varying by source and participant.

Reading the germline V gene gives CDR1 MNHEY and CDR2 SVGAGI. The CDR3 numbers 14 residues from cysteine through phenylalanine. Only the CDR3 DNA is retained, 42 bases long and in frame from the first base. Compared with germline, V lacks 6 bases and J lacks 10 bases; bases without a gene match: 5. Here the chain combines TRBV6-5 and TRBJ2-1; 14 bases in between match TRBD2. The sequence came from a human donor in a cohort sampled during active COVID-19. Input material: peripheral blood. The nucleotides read TGTGCCAGCAGGGGACTAGCGGGAGAAGGAGAGCAGTTCTTC. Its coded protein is CASRGLAGEGEQFF.